This TCR beta chain was identified during a study of cytomegalovirus exposure and HLA in healthy donors. The PCR was carried out with 60 Vbeta primers and 13 Jbeta primers. The data were produced by immunoSEQ multiplex PCR, yet TCRdb's version contains in-frame clones alone and is incomplete. The sample yields around 100,000 clones, about 62% seen once. Worth noting for this clone: Antigen specificity is unknown.

General study results and limits: Later examination showed HLA-associated TCR beta chains had greater clonal expansion than equally common others. Researchers reported that three CMV-associated chains were confirmed in vitro as CMV antigen-specific.

The CDR3 covers 13 residues. Trimming stripped 3 bases from V and 0 bases from J, with 6 bases between. Per the germline V gene, CDR1 is SQVTM and CDR2 is ANQGSEA. The specimen was PBMCs. The chain is built from TRBV29-1 and TRBJ1-3; D may be TRBD1 (5 bases). This sequence originates from a man aged 30 to 39 in good health and CMV-seronegative. This CDR3 is CSVDQGSGNTIYF. Here the CDR3 DNA reads TGCAGCGTTGACCAGGGCTCTGGAAACACCATATATTTT.